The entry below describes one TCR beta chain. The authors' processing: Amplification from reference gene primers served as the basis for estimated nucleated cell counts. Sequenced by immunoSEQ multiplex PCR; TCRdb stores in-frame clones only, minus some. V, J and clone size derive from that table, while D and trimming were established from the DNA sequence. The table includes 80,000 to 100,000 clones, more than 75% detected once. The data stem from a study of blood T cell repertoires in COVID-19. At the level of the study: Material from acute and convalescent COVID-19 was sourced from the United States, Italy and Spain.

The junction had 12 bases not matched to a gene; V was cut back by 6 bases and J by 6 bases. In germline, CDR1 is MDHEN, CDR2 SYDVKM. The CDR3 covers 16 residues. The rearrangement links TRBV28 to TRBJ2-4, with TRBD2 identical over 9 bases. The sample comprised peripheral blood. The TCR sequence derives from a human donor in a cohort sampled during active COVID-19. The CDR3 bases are TGTGCCAGCAGCCTAGGGGGTCTAGCGGGACTAAACATTCAGTACTTC. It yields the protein CASSLGGLAGLNIQYF.